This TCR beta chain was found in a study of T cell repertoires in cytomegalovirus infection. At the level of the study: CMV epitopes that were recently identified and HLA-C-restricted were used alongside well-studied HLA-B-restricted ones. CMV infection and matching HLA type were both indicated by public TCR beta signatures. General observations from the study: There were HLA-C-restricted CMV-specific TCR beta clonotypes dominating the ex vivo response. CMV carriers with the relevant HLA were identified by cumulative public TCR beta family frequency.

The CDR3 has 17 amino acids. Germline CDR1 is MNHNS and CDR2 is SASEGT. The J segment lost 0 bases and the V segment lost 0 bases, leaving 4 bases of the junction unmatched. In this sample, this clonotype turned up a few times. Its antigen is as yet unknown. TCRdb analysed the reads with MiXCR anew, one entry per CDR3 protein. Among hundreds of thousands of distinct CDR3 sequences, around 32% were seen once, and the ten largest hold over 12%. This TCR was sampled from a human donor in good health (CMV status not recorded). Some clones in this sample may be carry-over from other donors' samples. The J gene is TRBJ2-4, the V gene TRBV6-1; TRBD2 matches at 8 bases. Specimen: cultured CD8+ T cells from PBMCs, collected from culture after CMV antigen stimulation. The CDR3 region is CASSEASGGLAKNIQYF. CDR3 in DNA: TGTGCCAGCAGTGAAGCGAGCGGGGGCTTAGCCAAAAACATTCAGTACTTC.